A single sample is the source of the 23 T cell receptor beta chains below, sequenced in a study of shared clonotypes between healthy human individuals. The method was immunoSEQ multiplex PCR; TCRdb's version includes in-frame clones alone and lacks a portion of them. The sample contains some 1,100,000 clones, about 84% of which appear only once. The sequenced material came from memory CD4+ T cells from PBMCs. Subset indicated: CD45RA-negative fraction. Every receptor here comes from a man aged 18-30 years in good health. Some clones in this sample may be carry-over from other donors' samples.

This clone was counted ten times or more. The chain recombines TRBV27 with TRBJ2-3, with 8 bases that match TRBD2. Looked up from germline, CDR1 is MNHEY and CDR2 is SMNVEV (reference sequence). The ends lost 1 base at V and 10 bases at J; junction bases unmatched: 19. This CDR3 region has 18 residues. CDR3 residues: CASSLFKSGLAGVDAQYF. For the CDR3, the DNA is TGTGCCAGCAGTTTATTTAAGTCTGGACTAGCAGGAGTGGATGCGCAGTATTTT.

In regard to this clone: A far more abundant clone sits one base away, making this likely a read error. This chain links TRBV7-9 with TRBJ1-1; the D is unclear. CDR1 SEHNR and CDR2 FQNEAQ come from the germline V gene (reference sequence). This CDR3 contains 14 residues. The V gene lost 4 bases and the J gene lost 1 base, with 10 bases spanning the gap. The CDR3 sequence: CASSSGRQNTEAFF. In nucleotides, the CDR3 is TGTGCCAGCAGCTCGGGTCGCCAGAACACTGAAGCTTTCTTT.

The genes are TRBV7-3 and TRBJ2-1; 10 nucleotides align to TRBD2. The CDR3 is 18 residues long. V trimming: 2 bases; J trimming: 0 bases; junction bases outside the gene matches: 7. Germline V gene lookup returns CDR1 SGHTA and CDR2 FQGTGA. This CDR3 reads CASSLSSGSTSSYNEQFF. The DNA of the CDR3 is TGTGCCAGCAGCTTATCTAGCGGGAGTACGAGCTCCTACAATGAGCAGTTCTTC.

Note on this clone: A far larger clone is a single base away, which makes a read error likely. The sample has other DNA sequences that encode this CDR3 too. The V call is TRBV4-1, the J call TRBJ1-1; TRBD1 might be the D (6 bases). Germline loops: CDR1 MGHRA, CDR2 YSYEKL. The CDR3 has 14 amino acids. DNA for the CDR3: TGCGCCAGTAGCCAGGGACATCTGAACACTGAAGCTTTCTTT. Translation: CASSQGHLNTEAFF.

The chain employs TRBV6-5 and TRBJ2-5; 10 nucleotides match TRBD2. CDR1 MNHEY and CDR2 SVGAGI come from the germline V gene. The V and J ends lost 4 bases and 2 bases, in that order; junction bases with no gene match: 4. The CDR3 extends over 15 amino acids. CDR3 in amino acids: CASSWGLARQETQYF. Written as DNA, the CDR3 is TGTGCCAGCAGTTGGGGACTAGCGCGTCAAGAGACCCAGTACTTC.

The genes are TRBV28 and TRBJ2-7; 7 bases line up with TRBD1. Germline V gene data show CDR1 as MDHEN and CDR2 as SYDVKM. V lost 6 bases and J lost 0; bases outside the gene matches: 8. This CDR3 comprises 15 residues. The CDR3 bases are TGTGCCAGCAGGGAACAGGGGCAGAGCTCCTACGAGCAGTACTTC. This sequence encodes CASREQGQSSYEQYF.

This clone was observed a handful of times. This rearrangement joins TRBV7-3 to TRBJ2-1; TRBD1 agrees at 7 bases. V lost 5 bases to trimming and J lost 2 bases; unmatched junction nucleotides: 6. Germline CDR1 reads SGHTA; CDR2 reads FQGTGA. The CDR3 extends over 15 amino acids. The CDR3 nucleotides are TGTGCCAGCAGCGAGGGGGCGGCACCCTACAATGAGCAGTTCTTC. As protein: CASSEGAAPYNEQFF.

This clone has just a few counts. Other DNA sequences within the sample encode an identical CDR3. CDR3 sequence reads: CASSPGTSGTDTQYF. The CDR3 DNA reads TGTGCCAGCAGCCCCGGGACTAGCGGCACAGATACGCAGTATTTT. The chain uses TRBV11-2 and TRBJ2-3, with 10 bases matching TRBD2. CDR3 length: 15 amino acids. Germline CDR1 is SGHAT and CDR2 is FQNNGV. V was clipped by 5 bases and J by 1 base; unmatched bases: 3.

This chain connects TRBV5-1 to TRBJ2-5; D is uncertain. This CDR3 is 12 amino acids long. Trimming removed 4 bases at V and 4 bases at J, with 8 bases between. Germline V gives CDR1 SGHRS, CDR2 YFSETQ. CDR3 DNA sequence: TGCGCCAGCAGCCTCGAAGTAGAGACCCAGTACTTC. Translated: CASSLEVETQYF.

The V and J genes are TRBV4-1 and TRBJ2-3, with TRBD2 matching 9 bases. The trim removed 2 bases at V and 5 bases at J, leaving 5 bases unmatched. This CDR3 region has 15 residues. Germline CDR1 and CDR2: MGHRA and YSYEKL. The CDR3 DNA reads as TGCGCCAGCAGCCAAAGGCGGGAGGGGGGAGATACGCAGTATTTT. This encodes CASSQRREGGDTQYF.

The V and J genes are TRBV9 and TRBJ1-1; TRBD1 matches 7 bases. V was pared by 4 bases and J by 3 bases, with 6 bases of the junction left unmatched. Germline lookup yields CDR1 SGDLS and CDR2 YYNGEE. There are 14 residues in the CDR3. CDR3 amino acids: CASSKQGFHTEAFF. DNA of the CDR3: TGTGCCAGCAGCAAACAGGGGTTTCACACTGAAGCTTTCTTT.

The chain combines TRBV5-1 with TRBJ1-2; 7 bases fit TRBD1. The CDR3 runs 13 residues. The J segment lost 8 bases and the V segment lost 4 bases, leaving 8 bases of the junction unmatched. In germline, CDR1 is SGHRS, CDR2 YFSETQ. Written as DNA, the CDR3 is TGCGCCAGCAGCAACAACAGGGGTCGCGGCTACACCTTC. Its protein is CASSNNRGRGYTF.

This clone was detected a few times. The genes are TRBV20-1 and TRBJ2-3, with D possibly being TRBD2 (5 bases). Trimming took 7 bases from V and 5 from J, leaving 10 bases between them. The length of the CDR3 is 11 residues. The germline V gene encodes CDR1 DFQATT and CDR2 SNEGSKA (reference sequence). The CDR3: CSGERRDTQYF. The CDR3 nucleotides read TGCAGTGGGGAGCGGCGAGATACGCAGTATTTT.

J is TRBJ1-2 and V is TRBV29-1, with D unclear. The ends were cut back, 5 bases at V and 3 bases at J, with 7 bases in the middle. Germline CDR1 is SQVTM and CDR2 is ANQGSEA. This CDR3 comprises 11 residues. This chain's CDR3 is CSVSGYYGYTF. The CDR3 DNA is TGCAGCGTTTCTGGATACTATGGCTACACCTTC.

The V call is TRBV28, the J call TRBJ1-5; D is possibly TRBD1 (5 bases). There are 15 residues in the CDR3. In germline, CDR1 is MDHEN, CDR2 SYDVKM. Trimming pared 4 bases from V and 6 bases from J, leaving 16 bases between. The CDR3 DNA sequence: TGTGCCAGCAGTTCACCTAAGGGGAGGACTCAGCCCCAGCATTTT. It specifies CASSSPKGRTQPQHF. The full variable domain, rest sourced from reference TRBV28 and TRBJ1-5, is DVKVTQSSRYLVKRTGEKVFLECVQDMDHENMFWYRQDPGLGLRLIYFSYDVKMKEKGDIPEGYSVSREKKERFSLILESASTNQTSMYLCASSSPKGRTQPQHFGDGTRLSIL.

Worth noting for this clone: The sample holds other DNA sequences that translate to the same CDR3. V gene TRBV30 combines with J gene TRBJ1-2; 8 bases fit TRBD1. The CDR3 contains 14 residues. Germline V gene sequence: CDR1 GTSNPN, CDR2 SVGIG (reference sequence). V was pared by 0 bases and J by 4 bases, with 4 bases of the junction left unmatched. The CDR3 reads CAWSVQGVGYGYTF. Written as DNA, the CDR3 is TGTGCCTGGAGTGTACAGGGGGTGGGCTATGGCTACACCTTC.

On this clone: The same CDR3 is also encoded by other DNA sequences in this sample. This chain uses TRBV5-1 with TRBJ2-5; D ambiguous. CDR3 size: 11 residues. Germline CDR1 is SGHRS and CDR2 is YFSETQ. The V gene lost 4 bases and the J gene lost 5 bases, with 6 bases spanning the gap. CDR3 region: CASSAQETQYF. CDR3 coding DNA: TGCGCCAGCAGCGCCCAGGAGACCCAGTACTTC.

The rearrangement uses TRBV7-2 and TRBJ1-2; the D is unclear. This CDR3 is built from 12 residues. The V end was cut by 3 bases, the J end by 4 bases, with 6 bases between. In germline, CDR1 is SGHTA, CDR2 FQGNSA. CDR3 sequence reads: CASSFRIYGYTF. CDR3 in DNA: TGTGCCAGCAGCTTCCGCATCTATGGCTACACCTTC.

This clone was recorded only once. The rearrangement uses TRBV9 and TRBJ1-2, with 9 bases fitting TRBD1. The germline gives CDR1 SGDLS, CDR2 YYNGEE. After removal of 6 bases from V and 5 bases from J, the junction contained 5 bases not matched to a gene. The CDR3 covers 13 residues. DNA of the CDR3: TGTGCCAGCACCCCGGGACAGGGTTATGGCTACACCTTC. Protein: CASTPGQGYGYTF. The whole variable domain, remainder taken from reference TRBV9 and TRBJ1-2, is DSGVTQTPKHLITATGQRVTLRCSPRSGDLSVYWYQQSLDQGLQFLIQYYNGEERAKGNILERFSAQQFPDLHSELNLSSLELGDSALYFCASTPGQGYGYTFGSGTRLTVV.

On this clone itself: Other DNA sequences in this specimen translate into the identical CDR3. The V call is TRBV6-5, the J call TRBJ2-7; D may be TRBD1 (7 bases). CDR1 is MNHEY, CDR2 SVGAGI, per germline. The V and J ends lost 6 bases and 4 bases respectively, with 10 bases between them. The CDR3 runs to 12 residues. CDR3 amino acids: CASRQGTYEQYF. DNA of the CDR3: TGTGCCAGCAGACAGGGGACTTACGAGCAGTACTTC.

This chain connects TRBV7-2 to TRBJ2-1, with TRBD2 identical over 11 bases. The CDR3 consists of 15 residues. The germline gives CDR1 SGHTA, CDR2 FQGNSA. V dropped 5 bases and J dropped 7; count of bases not matched to a gene: 7. CDR3 sequence (DNA): TGTGCCAGCAGCCCAAGGGCTAGCGGGAGGAATGAGCAGTTCTTC. Protein product: CASSPRASGRNEQFF. The whole variable domain, filled in from reference TRBV7-2 and TRBJ2-1, reads GAGVSQSPSNKVTEKGKDVELRCDPISGHTALYWYRQSLGQGLEFLIYFQGNSAPDKSGLPSDRFSAERTGGSVSTLTIQRTQQEDSAVYLCASSPRASGRNEQFFGPGTRLTVL.

The chain couples TRBV5-1 to TRBJ2-5; D may be TRBD1 or TRBD2 (5 bases each). The V gene's germline CDR1 is SGHRS and CDR2 YFSETQ. The V and J ends lost 1 base and 4 bases respectively, with 14 bases between them. The CDR3 spans 15 residues. CDR3 region: CASSLLQGEGETQYF. The CDR3 nucleotides are TGCGCCAGCAGCTTGCTCCAGGGAGAGGGAGAGACCCAGTACTTC.

The chain uses TRBV2 and TRBJ1-5, with 11 bases fitting TRBD1. The length of the CDR3 is 17 residues. Germline V gives CDR1 SNHLY, CDR2 FYNNEI. V was pared by 7 bases and J by 2 bases, with 10 bases of the junction left unmatched. The CDR3 DNA reads TGTGCCAGCACCCGGGACAGGGGGAGTCGCGGCAATCAGCCCCAGCATTTT. Translation gives CASTRDRGSRGNQPQHF. Full variable domain (remainder filled in from reference TRBV2 and TRBJ1-5): EPEVTQTPSHQVTQMGQEVILRCVPISNHLYFYWYRQILGQKVEFLVSFYNNEISEKSEIFDDQFSVERPDGSNFTLKIRSTKLEDSAMYFCASTRDRGSRGNQPQHFGDGTRLSIL.